This T cell receptor (beta chain) emerged from a study of blood T cell repertoires in COVID-19. Overall study context: COVID-19 samples collected from the United States, Italy and Spain covered acute and convalescent phases. PBMCs, B-cell-depleted T cells, or T cells were the source of the cDNA or gDNA that made up the material.

In the original processing: Reference gene primer amplification yielded estimated nucleated cell counts. Some clones are missing from TCRdb's copy, which holds only in-frame ones; the method was immunoSEQ multiplex PCR. Clone size and the V and J calls come from that table; the DNA yielded D and trimming. The table includes around 25,000 clones, around 88% detected once. The V and J ends lost 0 bases and 5 bases, in that order; junction bases with no gene match: 2. This CDR3 is 14 amino acids long. The germline gives CDR1 SGHRS, CDR2 YFSETQ. The material sequenced was peripheral blood. The receptor comes from a human donor with active COVID-19. The donor label of this sample is uncertain. The chain employs TRBV5-1 and TRBJ2-7, with 10 nucleotides matching TRBD2. In DNA, the CDR3 is TGCGCCAGCAGCTTGGCGACTAGCGGGCACGAGCAGTACTTC. This codes for CASSLATSGHEQYF.